This T cell receptor (beta chain) stems from a study of post-analysis software for immune sequencing data (dated by TCRdb to the mid-2010s). General notes on the study: The recorded disease courses included relapsing-remitting, secondary progressive and progressive-relapsing multiple sclerosis, and some patients had no subtype annotation. The patient repertoires were compared against about 10 previously published healthy control repertoires obtained from donors aged roughly 6 to 25 years. A subset of samples was prepared in parallel using single-end sample barcoding, then pooled and co-amplified after Illumina adapter ligation.

Regarding this clonotype: Its antigen is unknown. Base qualities were left out, and no much larger clone turns up one base away.

To demonstrate the VDJtools post-analysis software, the study profiled TCR beta repertoires from the peripheral blood of about 13 young patients with multiple sclerosis. The multiple sclerosis patients were children and adolescents ranging in age from 6 to 15 years. The method behind the library was PCR. Data came from an Illumina HiSeq 2500. To reduce PCR and sequencing biases, unique molecular identifiers were incorporated into the TCR beta cDNA libraries. Every 1 to 10 million input T cells yielded approximately 500,000 cDNA molecules, meaning each molecule approximated one T cell. The patient libraries were prepared and sequenced with the same protocol used for the earlier healthy control dataset. Samples belonging to the same batch were prepared together, multiplexed and sequenced on a shared HiSeq lane. In the original analysis: MIGEC was used to process the raw barcoded reads, and molecular identifier groups with only a single read were discarded before consensus assembly and CDR3 extraction. Clonotype tables were post-analysed with VDJtools, and diversity was normalized by down-sampling all datasets to the smallest sample size. Repertoire overlap clustering matched CDR3 amino acid but not nucleotide sequences to correct batch-related cross-sample contamination. Using fastp trimming at Q25 and MiXCR clonotype assembly, TCRdb reanalyzed the public sequencing data and kept in-frame beta chains. Rows with one shared CDR3 protein collapse into an entry with the most common genes and DNA. The V and J calls reflect TCRdb's pipeline rather than the authors' work. Recorded for this sample are 750,000 to 950,000 distinct CDR3 sequences; 46% of them occurred a single time. In total, the top ten clones hold 4% to 5% of the sample.

Spanning cysteine to phenylalanine, the CDR3 consists of 15 amino acids. Here the CDR3 DNA is all that survives: 45 bases in frame from base 1. The germline V gene (reference sequence) gives CDR1 as DFQATT and CDR2 as SNEGSKA. V is cut by 3 bases and J by 4 bases, and the space between the germline ends is 18 bases. Overall study results and their limits: Significantly higher frequencies in patients than in controls were found for roughly 5 TRBV segments, including TRBV5-6, TRBV5-1 and TRBV20-1. The control group was slightly older than the multiple sclerosis patient group. Significantly lower normalized Chao1 diversity was found in multiple sclerosis patients than in controls, suggesting substantial peripheral T-cell clonal expansion. Direct clustering with F measure revealed strong co-clustering of samples prepared in the same batch, which led to a batch-effect correction.

Input material: blood. The rearrangement combines TRBV20-1 with TRBJ2-5; the D gene cannot be resolved reliably. This clonotype was obtained from a girl under 18 with multiple sclerosis. CDR3 sequence: CSASNVQPHGETQYF. The DNA sequence is TGCAGTGCTAGCAATGTACAGCCCCACGGAGAGACCCAGTACTTC.